A single sample is the source of the 10 T cell receptor beta chains below, sequenced in a study of blood T cell repertoires in COVID-19. Sequencing used immunoSEQ multiplex PCR; TCRdb keeps in-frame clones, though not all of them. The sample gives under 300,000 clones, about 85% of which show up once; roughly 6% is in the top ten. The sequenced sample was PBMCs or T cells enriched from blood (not recorded which). Receptor source: a woman in her twenties or thirties with acute COVID-19.

J is TRBJ2-1 and V is TRBV10-3, with TRBD2 identical over 9 bases. Germline V lookup: CDR1 ENHRY, CDR2 SYGVKD. Trimming at V came to 3 bases and at J to 8 bases, leaving 8 bases not matched to a gene. The CDR3 spans 15 residues. The CDR3 here is CAISDGGGASDEQFF. As DNA, the CDR3 is TGTGCCATCAGTGACGGCGGGGGGGCCTCAGATGAGCAGTTCTTC.

V and J are TRBV7-9 and TRBJ2-1, with a possible D match to TRBD2 (5 bases). Trimming shortened V by 5 bases and J by 3 bases, and 14 bases separated the two germline ends. There are 15 residues in the CDR3. Germline CDR1 is SEHNR and CDR2 is FQNEAQ (reference sequence). The chain's CDR3 is CASSPGSGIYNEQFF. The CDR3 DNA sequence: TGTGCCAGCAGCCCGGGATCTGGGATCTACAATGAGCAGTTCTTC.

The rearrangement uses TRBV18 and TRBJ2-7, with TRBD2 matching 10 bases. This CDR3 is 14 amino acids long. V trimming: 3 bases; J trimming: 6 bases; junction bases outside the gene matches: 5. Germline V gives CDR1 KGHSH, CDR2 LQKENI. CDR3 protein: CASSPLAGGFEQYF. As DNA, the CDR3 is TGTGCCAGCTCACCTTTAGCGGGAGGTTTCGAGCAGTACTTC.

This clone was seen a single time. The chain employs TRBV9 and TRBJ1-1; no definite D call. V lost 0 bases and J lost 2, with 8 bases in between. Germline lookup yields CDR1 SGDLS and CDR2 YYNGEE. The CDR3 has 14 residues. The CDR3 region is CASSVVGDNTEAFF. CDR3 in DNA: TGTGCCAGCAGCGTAGTGGGAGATAACACTGAAGCTTTCTTT. The whole variable domain, remainder taken from reference TRBV9 and TRBJ1-1, is DSGVTQTPKHLITATGQRVTLRCSPRSGDLSVYWYQQSLDQGLQFLIQYYNGEERAKGNILERFSAQQFPDLHSELNLSSLELGDSALYFCASSVVGDNTEAFFGQGTRLTVV.

The chain joins TRBV9 to TRBJ1-1; TRBD1 matches 7 bases. Germline V gene data show CDR1 as SGDLS and CDR2 as YYNGEE. This CDR3 is built from 14 residues. V gave up 0 bases and J gave up 3 bases; unmatched junction bases: 2. CDR3 loop: CASSVEGQYTEAFF. DNA for the CDR3: TGTGCCAGCAGCGTAGAGGGACAGTACACTGAAGCTTTCTTT.

V is TRBV12-5 and J is TRBJ2-2; tentatively, D is TRBD2 (6 bases). V shed 4 bases and J shed 5 bases, with 17 bases lying between them. The CDR3 extends over 16 amino acids. The germline V gene has CDR1 LGHNT and CDR2 FRNRAP. The CDR3 sequence is CASGSIPGSTTGELFF. The CDR3 DNA sequence: TGTGCTAGTGGTTCCATCCCCGGGAGTACGACCGGGGAGCTGTTTTTT. Full variable domain (outside the CDR3, taken from reference TRBV12-5 and TRBJ2-2): DARVTQTPRHKVTEMGQEVTMRCQPILGHNTVFWYRQTMMQGLELLAYFRNRAPLDDSGMPKDRFSAEMPDATLATLKIQPSEPRDSAVYFCASGSIPGSTTGELFFGEGSRLTVL.

The chain has TRBV2 and TRBJ1-3; possible D gene TRBD1, 6 bases. V was clipped by 4 bases and J by 0 bases, with 13 bases between them. Germline V lookup: CDR1 SNHLY, CDR2 FYNNEI. The CDR3 spans 16 residues. CDR3 DNA: TGTGCCAGCAGTGCTACAGGGCCTTCCTCTGGAAACACCATATATTTT. Residues: CASSATGPSSGNTIYF.

This CDR3 is CASSTKEGVNTEAFF. DNA for the CDR3: TGTGCCAGCAGCACCAAAGAGGGAGTGAACACTGAAGCTTTCTTT. The chain carries TRBV5-4 and TRBJ1-1; D unclear. The CDR3 spans 15 residues. CDR1 and CDR2 from the germline V gene are SGHNT and YYREEE (reference sequence). Trimming took 4 bases from V and 0 from J, leaving 13 bases between them.

V and J are TRBV28 and TRBJ2-3, with 13 bases aligning to TRBD2. This CDR3 is built from 16 residues. Germline loops: CDR1 MDHEN, CDR2 SYDVKM. V gave up 2 bases and J gave up 6 bases; unmatched junction bases: 5. CDR3 bases: TGTGCCAGCAGTTTAACTAGCGGGGGGGCCATCGATACGCAGTATTTT. Translating it yields CASSLTSGGAIDTQYF.

The genes are TRBV19 and TRBJ2-7, with TRBD1 identical over 7 bases. Germline CDR1 and CDR2: LNHDA and SQIVND (reference sequence). V was pared by 9 bases and J by 2 bases, with 7 bases of the junction left unmatched. The CDR3 loop spans 13 amino acids. The CDR3 here is CASKRTGTYEQYF. The CDR3 nucleotides read TGTGCCAGCAAGAGGACAGGAACCTACGAGCAGTACTTC.